A single sample gave rise to the 12 T cell receptor beta chains below, sequenced in a study of CD8+ T cells in alopecia areata. Reverse transcription of extracted RNA yielded cDNA, which provided the sequencing template. Only in-frame clones appear in the TCRdb table, and some are missing; sequencing was by immunoSEQ multiplex PCR. The table records roughly 200,000 clones, 63% of them present only once. The sample in question was CD4+ T cells sorted from blood, obtained at week 0. The receptors shown here come from a human donor with alopecia areata.

The genes are TRBV27 and TRBJ1-2; 12 positions agree with TRBD1. This CDR3 region has 15 residues. The germline V gene encodes CDR1 MNHEY and CDR2 SMNVEV (reference sequence). V gave up 3 bases and J gave up 5 bases; unmatched junction bases: 4. CDR3 bases: TGTGCCAGCAGTTTTGGGACAGGGGGCCGATATGGCTACACCTTC. Translated: CASSFGTGGRYGYTF.

J is TRBJ2-3 and V is TRBV29-1; 10 bases fit TRBD2. The V segment lost 4 bases and the J segment 1 base; nucleotides outside the gene matches: 5. The germline V gene encodes CDR1 SQVTM and CDR2 ANQGSEA. This CDR3 comprises 15 residues. As DNA, the CDR3 is TGCAGCGTTGTCCGAACTAGCGGGGGCACAGATACGCAGTATTTT. Its protein is CSVVRTSGGTDTQYF.

In regard to this clone: It is unclear where the CDR3 begins or ends on the DNA, so no DNA is shown, and the CDR3 is as TCRdb lists it. This rearrangement joins TRBV4-3 to TRBJ2-7; the D call TRBD1 from the table was never checked on the DNA. Ends included, the CDR3 has 13 residues. From germline, CDR1 is LGHNA and CDR2 YSLEER. The chain's CDR3 is CASSQEFGQGAYF.

V is TRBV7-3 and J is TRBJ2-6; perhaps TRBD1 as D (6 bases). The CDR3 runs 11 residues. Between the trimmed V and J ends, which lost 4 bases and 11 bases, there was a span of 6 bases. Germline CDR1 and CDR2: SGHTA and FQGTGA. This chain's CDR3 is CASSSGDVLTF. CDR3 coding DNA: TGTGCCAGCAGCTCAGGGGACGTCCTGACTTTC.

The rearrangement links TRBV19 to TRBJ1-4; 9 nucleotides agree with TRBD1. The CDR3 totals 15 residues. CDR1 LNHDA and CDR2 SQIVND come from the germline V gene (reference sequence). Trimming removed 5 bases from V and 6 bases from J; junction bases left unmatched: 7. DNA for the CDR3: TGTGCCAGTAGTCAAACAGGGGGCCGGGATGAAAAACTGTTTTTT. Encoded protein: CASSQTGGRDEKLFF.

The chain carries TRBV14 and TRBJ1-2; TRBD1 matches at 11 bases. Trimming cost V 4 bases and J 7 bases; bases outside gene matches: 11. The CDR3 consists of 16 residues. Germline V gene sequence: CDR1 SGHDN, CDR2 FVKESK. The CDR3 region is CASSPLGTGGFGGYTF. CDR3 DNA: TGTGCCAGCAGCCCCCTGGGGACAGGGGGTTTTGGTGGCTACACCTTC.

This clone was observed a handful of times. V usage is TRBV29-1 and J usage is TRBJ2-1; D is ambiguous. Germline CDR1 is SQVTM and CDR2 is ANQGSEA. The CDR3 runs 11 residues. V was clipped by 4 bases and J by 10 bases, with 11 bases between them. In DNA, the CDR3 is TGCAGCGTTGTAACGACCGCCGAGCAGTTCTTC. It yields the protein CSVVTTAEQFF.

The table lists this clone with a few counts. V and J are TRBV9 and TRBJ1-1; 11 bases are a match to TRBD1. This CDR3 has 16 residues. Germline CDR1 SGDLS, CDR2 YYNGEE. V dropped 2 bases and J dropped 2; count of bases not matched to a gene: 5. The CDR3 is CASSVGQGATNTEAFF. CDR3 nucleotide sequence: TGTGCCAGCAGCGTTGGACAGGGGGCTACTAACACTGAAGCTTTCTTT.

This rearrangement joins TRBV30 to TRBJ2-2, with a tentative D call TRBD2 (6 bases). CDR1 GTSNPN and CDR2 SVGIG come from the germline V gene (reference sequence). The CDR3 covers 13 residues. Trimming removed 1 base at V and 7 bases at J, with 10 bases between. The CDR3 DNA sequence: TGTGCCTGGAGTGCACTAGCTCTCGGGGAGCTGTTTTTT. Protein sequence: CAWSALALGELFF.

The table lists this clone with a few counts. The rearrangement joins TRBV29-1 to TRBJ2-3; TRBD2 agrees at 11 bases. The V and J ends lost 3 bases and 1 base, in that order; junction bases with no gene match: 6. Germline CDR1 reads SQVTM; CDR2 reads ANQGSEA. The CDR3 totals 16 residues. CDR3 nucleotides: TGCAGCGTTGACCCTAGCGGGGGGCCCCGCACAGATACGCAGTATTTT. Amino acid sequence: CSVDPSGGPRTDTQYF.

V is TRBV25-1 and J is TRBJ2-2; D may be TRBD2 (5 bases). CDR1 and CDR2 (germline): MGHDK, SYGVNS. CDR3 length equals 15 residues. V was pared by 5 bases and J by 6 bases, with 16 bases between. CDR3 residues: CASSRLGSEAGELFF. The DNA of the CDR3 is TGTGCCAGCAGTAGATTGGGTAGCGAGGCCGGGGAGCTGTTTTTT.

This clone was recorded at least ten times. The rearrangement joins TRBV5-4 to TRBJ2-3; a weak D match, TRBD2 (6 bases). The CDR3 is 15 amino acids. Germline CDR1 reads SGHNT; CDR2 reads YYREEE (reference sequence). Between the trimmed V and J ends, which lost 4 bases and 3 bases, there was a span of 15 bases. The CDR3 nucleotides read TGTGCCAGCAGCCCCCCGATGGCGGGGACAGATACGCAGTATTTT. This encodes CASSPPMAGTDTQYF.